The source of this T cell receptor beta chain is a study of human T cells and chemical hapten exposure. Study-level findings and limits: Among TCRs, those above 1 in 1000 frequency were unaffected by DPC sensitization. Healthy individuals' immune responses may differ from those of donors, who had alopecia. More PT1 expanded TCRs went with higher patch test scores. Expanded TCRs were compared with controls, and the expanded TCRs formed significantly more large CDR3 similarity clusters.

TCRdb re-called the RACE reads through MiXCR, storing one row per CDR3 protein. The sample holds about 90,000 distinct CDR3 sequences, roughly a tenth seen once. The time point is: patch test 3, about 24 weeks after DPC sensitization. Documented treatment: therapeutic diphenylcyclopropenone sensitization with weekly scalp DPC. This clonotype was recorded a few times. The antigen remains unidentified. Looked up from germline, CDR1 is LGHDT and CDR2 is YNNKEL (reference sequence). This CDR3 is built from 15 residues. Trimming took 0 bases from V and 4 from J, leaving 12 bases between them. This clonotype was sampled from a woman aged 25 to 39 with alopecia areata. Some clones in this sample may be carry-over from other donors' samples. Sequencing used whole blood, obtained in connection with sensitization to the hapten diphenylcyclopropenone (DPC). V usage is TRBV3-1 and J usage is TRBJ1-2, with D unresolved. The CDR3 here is CASSQDLSTFYGYTF. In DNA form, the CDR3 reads TGTGCCAGCAGCCAAGATCTGTCCACTTTCTATGGCTACACCTTC.